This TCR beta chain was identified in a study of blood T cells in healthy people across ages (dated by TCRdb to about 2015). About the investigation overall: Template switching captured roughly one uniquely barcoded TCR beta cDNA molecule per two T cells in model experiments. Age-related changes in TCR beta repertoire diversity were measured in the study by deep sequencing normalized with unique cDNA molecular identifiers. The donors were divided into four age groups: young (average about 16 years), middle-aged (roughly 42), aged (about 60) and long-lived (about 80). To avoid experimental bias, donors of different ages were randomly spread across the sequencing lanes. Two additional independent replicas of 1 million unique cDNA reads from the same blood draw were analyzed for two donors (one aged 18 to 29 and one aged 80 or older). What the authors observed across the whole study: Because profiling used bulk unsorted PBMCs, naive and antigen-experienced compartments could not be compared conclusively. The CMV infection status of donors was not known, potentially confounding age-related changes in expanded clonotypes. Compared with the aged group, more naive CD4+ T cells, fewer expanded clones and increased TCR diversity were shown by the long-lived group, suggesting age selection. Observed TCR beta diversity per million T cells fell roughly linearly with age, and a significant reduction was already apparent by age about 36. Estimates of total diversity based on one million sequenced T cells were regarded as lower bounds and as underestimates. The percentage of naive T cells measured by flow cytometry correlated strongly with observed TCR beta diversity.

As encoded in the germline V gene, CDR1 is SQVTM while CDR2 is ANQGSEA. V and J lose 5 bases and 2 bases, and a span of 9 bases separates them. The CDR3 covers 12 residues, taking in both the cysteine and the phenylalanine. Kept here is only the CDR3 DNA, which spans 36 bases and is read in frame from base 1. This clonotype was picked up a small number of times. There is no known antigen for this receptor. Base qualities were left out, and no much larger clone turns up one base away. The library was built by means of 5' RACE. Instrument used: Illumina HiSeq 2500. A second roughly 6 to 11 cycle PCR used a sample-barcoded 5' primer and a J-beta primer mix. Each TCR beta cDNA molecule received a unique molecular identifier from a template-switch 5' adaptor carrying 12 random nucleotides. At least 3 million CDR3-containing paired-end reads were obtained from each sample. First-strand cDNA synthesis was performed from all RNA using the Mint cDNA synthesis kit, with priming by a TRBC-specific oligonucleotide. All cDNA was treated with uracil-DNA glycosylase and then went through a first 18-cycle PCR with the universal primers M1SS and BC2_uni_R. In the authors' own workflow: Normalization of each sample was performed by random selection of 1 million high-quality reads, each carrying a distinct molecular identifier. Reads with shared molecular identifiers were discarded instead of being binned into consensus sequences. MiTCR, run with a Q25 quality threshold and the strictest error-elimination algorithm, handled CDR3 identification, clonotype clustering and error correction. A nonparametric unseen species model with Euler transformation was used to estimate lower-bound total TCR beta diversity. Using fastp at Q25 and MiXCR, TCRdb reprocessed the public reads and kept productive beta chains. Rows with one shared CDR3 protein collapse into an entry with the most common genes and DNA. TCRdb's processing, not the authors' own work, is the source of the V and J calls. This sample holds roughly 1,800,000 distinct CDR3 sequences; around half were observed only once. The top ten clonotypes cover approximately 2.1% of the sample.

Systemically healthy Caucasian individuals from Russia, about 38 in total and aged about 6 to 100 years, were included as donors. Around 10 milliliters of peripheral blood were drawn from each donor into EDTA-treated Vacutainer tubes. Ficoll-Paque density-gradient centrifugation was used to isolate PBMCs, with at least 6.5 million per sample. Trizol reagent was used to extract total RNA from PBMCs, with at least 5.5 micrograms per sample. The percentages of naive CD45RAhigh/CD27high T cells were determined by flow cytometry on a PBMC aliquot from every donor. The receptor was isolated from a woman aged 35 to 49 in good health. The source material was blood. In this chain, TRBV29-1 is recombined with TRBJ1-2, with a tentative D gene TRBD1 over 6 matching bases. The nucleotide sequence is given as TGCAGCGTTACCGGGGGCAACTATGGCTACACCTTC. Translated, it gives CSVTGGNYGYTF.